The clone carrying this T cell receptor beta chain appeared many times. The antigen is unknown. The entry originates in a study of T cells in Graves' hyperthyroidism and ophthalmopathy. RNA transcripts yielded amplified TCR beta CDR3 regions. A first-round RT-PCR of the TCR CDR3 used the HTBI primer set. TCRdb re-analysed the multiplex PCR reads in MiXCR, keeping a single row per CDR3 protein. The sample carries around 580,000 distinct CDR3 sequences, around 46% recorded once. Study conclusions and caveats: Most clonotypes expanded in thyroid above 0.001 were likewise present in blood.

V lost 5 bases and J lost 4; bases outside the gene matches: 8. The CDR3 loop spans 14 amino acids. In germline, CDR1 is DFQATT, CDR2 SNEGSKA (reference sequence). A lack of ophthalmopathy progression within 18 months defined stable Graves' hyperthyroidism. Patients were excluded for uncontrolled infection, other autoimmune disease, pregnancy or lactation. The rearrangement uses TRBV20-1 and TRBJ1-1, with 9 bases that match TRBD1. The sequencing input was peripheral blood or thyroid tissue (not recorded which). The clonotype comes from a woman under 30 with Graves' hyperthyroidism. The CDR3 loop reads CSAPSQGASTEAFF. CDR3 nucleotide sequence: TGCAGTGCTCCCTCACAGGGGGCTTCCACTGAAGCTTTCTTT.